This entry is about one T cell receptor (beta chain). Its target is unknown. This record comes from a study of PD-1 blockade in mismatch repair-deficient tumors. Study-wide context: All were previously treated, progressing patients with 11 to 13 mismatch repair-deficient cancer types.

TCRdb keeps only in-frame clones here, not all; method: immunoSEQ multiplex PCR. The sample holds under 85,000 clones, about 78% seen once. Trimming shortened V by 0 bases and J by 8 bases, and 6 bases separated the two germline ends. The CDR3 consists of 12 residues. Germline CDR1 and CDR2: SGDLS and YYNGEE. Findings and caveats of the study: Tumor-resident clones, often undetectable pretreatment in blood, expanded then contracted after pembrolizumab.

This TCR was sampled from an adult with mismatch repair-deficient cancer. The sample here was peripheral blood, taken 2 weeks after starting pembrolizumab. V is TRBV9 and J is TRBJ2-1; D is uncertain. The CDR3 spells CASSVDQDEQFF. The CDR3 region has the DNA TGTGCCAGCAGCGTAGACCAGGATGAGCAGTTCTTC.